The rows below give T cell receptor beta chains drawn from one sample of a study of blood T cell repertoires in COVID-19. TCRdb's copy holds only in-frame clones and misses some; the assay was immunoSEQ multiplex PCR. Of 200,000 to 250,000 clones listed, 89% are singletons. The sequencing input was peripheral blood. The receptors were gathered from a man between 60 and 75 years old who had recovered from COVID-19. Each CDR3 is given without its conserved first and last residue. The order of the fields is V gene, CDR3 protein.

TRBV7-2 | ASSFRGMNEKLF
TRBV7-2 | ASSLTSGSTGELF
TRBV7-9 | ASSVDRGGSEAF
TRBV5-5 | ASSLGLAGGSRGEQY
TRBV19 | ASSIVADVRYEQY
TRBV15 | ATSSRERSYEQY
TRBV18 | ASSPSDRGRTNTEAF
TRBV5-1 | ASRDRVGANVLT
TRBV3-1/TRBV3-2 | ASSQNSGGVEQY
TRBV11-1 | ASSLGQGTYNEQF
TRBV5-1 | ASSSQMTGFSSGNTIY
TRBV5-4 | ASSLHGGETQY
TRBV6-5 | ASRQGGPNSPLH
TRBV7-9 | ASSLPGVKEKLF
TRBV6-2/TRBV6-3 | ASSYLVTSGRKRSSYEQY
TRBV4-1 | ASSQVHSFNSNQPQH
TRBV5-6 | ASSLAGQPQH
TRBV18 | ASNRAGPQSSGNTIY
TRBV3-1/TRBV3-2 | ASSQGQPDTIY
TRBV6-4 | ASSEEFNTGELF
TRBV7-9 | ASSSQGSPAYAIY
TRBV24-1 | ATSDSGTSNTDTQY
TRBV5-4 | ASSLRNEQF
TRBV13 | ASSLYGYYEQY
TRBV7-8 | ASSGSGTASGNTIY
TRBV7-9 | ASSPGTGVRNSPLH
TRBV6-6 | ASSPRGLQETQY
TRBV7-9 | ASSYPGLAVYIEQF